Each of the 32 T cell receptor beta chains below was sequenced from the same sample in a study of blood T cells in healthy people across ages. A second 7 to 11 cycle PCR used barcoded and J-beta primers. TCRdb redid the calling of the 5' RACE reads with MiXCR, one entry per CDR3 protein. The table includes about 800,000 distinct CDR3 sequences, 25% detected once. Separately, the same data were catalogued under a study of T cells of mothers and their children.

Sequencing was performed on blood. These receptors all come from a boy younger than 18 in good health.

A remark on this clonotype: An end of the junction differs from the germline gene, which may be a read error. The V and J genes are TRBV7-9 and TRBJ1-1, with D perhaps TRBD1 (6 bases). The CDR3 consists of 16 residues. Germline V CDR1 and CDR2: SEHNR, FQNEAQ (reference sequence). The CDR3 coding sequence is TGTGTCAGCAGCTTCAGGGACATGGGGTTCGGCGCTGAAGCTTTCTTT. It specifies CVSSFRDMGFGAEAFF.

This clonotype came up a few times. CDR3 region: CASSPPQTEVSGNTIYF. The CDR3 nucleotides are TGTGCCAGCAGCCCCCCCCAGACTGAGGTCTCTGGAAACACCATATATTTT. The chain has TRBV7-9 and TRBJ1-3; D remains unclear. This CDR3 spans 17 amino acids. Germline V gene lookup returns CDR1 SEHNR and CDR2 FQNEAQ (reference sequence). The germline V and J ends were trimmed by 5 bases and 0 bases, with 17 bases remaining between them.

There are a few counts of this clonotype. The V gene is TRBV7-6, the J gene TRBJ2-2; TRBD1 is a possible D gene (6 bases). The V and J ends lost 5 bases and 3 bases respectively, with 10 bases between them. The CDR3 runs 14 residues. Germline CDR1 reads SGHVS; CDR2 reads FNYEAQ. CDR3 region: CASSITGYTGELFF. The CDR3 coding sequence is TGTGCCAGCAGCATAACAGGGTACACCGGGGAGCTGTTTTTT. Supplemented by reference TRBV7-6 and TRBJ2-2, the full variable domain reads GAGVSQSPRYKVTKRGQDVALRCDPISGHVSLYWYRQALGQGPEFLTYFNYEAQQDKSGLPNDRFSAERPEGSISTLTIQRTEQRDSAMYRCASSITGYTGELFFGEGSRLTVL.

For the CDR3, the DNA is TGTGCCAGCAGCCAAGATCAGGTTATAGCGGGAGGCACAGATACGCAGTATTTT. Translation gives CASSQDQVIAGGTDTQYF. V gene TRBV4-2 combines with J gene TRBJ2-3; the match to TRBD2 covers 9 bases. This CDR3 region has 18 residues. V shed 0 bases and J 1 base; nucleotides not matched to a gene: 8. The V gene's germline CDR1 is LGHNA and CDR2 YNFKEQ.

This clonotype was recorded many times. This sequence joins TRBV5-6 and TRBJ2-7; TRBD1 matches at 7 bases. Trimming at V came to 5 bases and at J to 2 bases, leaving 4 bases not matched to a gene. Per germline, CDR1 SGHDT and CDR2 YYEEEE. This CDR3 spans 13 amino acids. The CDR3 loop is CASSRGQPYEQYF. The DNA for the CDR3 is TGTGCCAGCAGTCGGGGACAGCCCTACGAGCAGTACTTC.

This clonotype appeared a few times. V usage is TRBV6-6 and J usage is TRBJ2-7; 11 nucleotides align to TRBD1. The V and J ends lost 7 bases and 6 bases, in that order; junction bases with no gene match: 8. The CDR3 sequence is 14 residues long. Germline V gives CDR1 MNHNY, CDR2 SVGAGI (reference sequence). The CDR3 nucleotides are TGTGCCAGCAATTTGGACAGGGGGCAAAGCGAGCAGTACTTC. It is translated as CASNLDRGQSEQYF.

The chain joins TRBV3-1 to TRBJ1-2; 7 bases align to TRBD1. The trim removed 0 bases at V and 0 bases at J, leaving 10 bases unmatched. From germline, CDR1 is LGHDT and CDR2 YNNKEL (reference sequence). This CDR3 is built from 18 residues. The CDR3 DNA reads TGTGCCAGCAGCCAAGATCGGACAGGAAGTTCCTCTAACTATGGCTACACCTTC. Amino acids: CASSQDRTGSSSNYGYTF.

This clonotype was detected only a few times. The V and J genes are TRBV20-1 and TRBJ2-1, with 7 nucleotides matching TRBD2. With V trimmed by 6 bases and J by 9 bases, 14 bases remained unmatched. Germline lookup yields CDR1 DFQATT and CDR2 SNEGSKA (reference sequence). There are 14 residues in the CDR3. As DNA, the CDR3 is TGCAGTGCCTCAATGGCTACTAGCGCCGGTGAGCAGTTCTTC. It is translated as CSASMATSAGEQFF.

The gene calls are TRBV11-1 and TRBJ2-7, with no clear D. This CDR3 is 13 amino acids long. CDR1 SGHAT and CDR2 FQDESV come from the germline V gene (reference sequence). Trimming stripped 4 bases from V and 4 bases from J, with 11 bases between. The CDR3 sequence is CASSSLGIYEQYF. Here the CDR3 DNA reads TGTGCCAGCAGCTCATTGGGAATTTACGAGCAGTACTTC.

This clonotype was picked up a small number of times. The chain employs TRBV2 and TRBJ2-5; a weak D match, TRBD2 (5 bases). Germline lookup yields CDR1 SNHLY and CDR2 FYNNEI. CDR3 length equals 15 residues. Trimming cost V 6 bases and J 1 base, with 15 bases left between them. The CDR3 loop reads CASRGEDLSQETQYF. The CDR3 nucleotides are TGTGCCAGCAGGGGAGAAGATCTCAGCCAAGAGACCCAGTACTTC.

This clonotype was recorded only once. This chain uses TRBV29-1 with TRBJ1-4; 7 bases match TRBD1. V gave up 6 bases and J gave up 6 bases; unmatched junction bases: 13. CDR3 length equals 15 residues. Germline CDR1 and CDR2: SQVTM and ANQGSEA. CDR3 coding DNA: TGCAGCGTCCTACGTAGACAGGGAATCGATGAAAAACTGTTTTTT. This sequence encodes CSVLRRQGIDEKLFF. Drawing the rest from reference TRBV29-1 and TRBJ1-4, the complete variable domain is SAVISQKPSRDICQRGTSLTIQCQVDSQVTMMFWYRQQPGQSLTLIATANQGSEATYESGFVIDKFPISRPNLTFSTLTVSNMSPEDSSIYLCSVLRRQGIDEKLFFGSGTQLSVL.

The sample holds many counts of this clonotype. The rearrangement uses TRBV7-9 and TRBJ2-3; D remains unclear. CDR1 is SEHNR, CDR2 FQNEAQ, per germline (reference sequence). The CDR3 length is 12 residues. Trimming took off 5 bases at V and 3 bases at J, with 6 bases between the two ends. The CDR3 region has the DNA TGTGCCAGCAGCCCCGTTACAGATACGCAGTATTTT. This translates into CASSPVTDTQYF.

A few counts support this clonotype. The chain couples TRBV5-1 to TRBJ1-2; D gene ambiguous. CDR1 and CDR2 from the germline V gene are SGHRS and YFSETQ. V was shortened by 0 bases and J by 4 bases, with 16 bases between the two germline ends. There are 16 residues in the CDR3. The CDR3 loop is CASSLVELGGTYGYTF. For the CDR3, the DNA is TGCGCCAGCAGCTTGGTGGAGCTGGGTGGTACCTATGGCTACACCTTC.

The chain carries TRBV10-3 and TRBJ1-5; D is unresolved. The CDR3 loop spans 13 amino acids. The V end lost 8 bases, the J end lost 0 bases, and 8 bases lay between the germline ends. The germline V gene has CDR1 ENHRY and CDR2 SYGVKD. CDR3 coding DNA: TGTGCCATCGCAGTGGATAGCAATCAGCCCCAGCATTTT. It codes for CAIAVDSNQPQHF.

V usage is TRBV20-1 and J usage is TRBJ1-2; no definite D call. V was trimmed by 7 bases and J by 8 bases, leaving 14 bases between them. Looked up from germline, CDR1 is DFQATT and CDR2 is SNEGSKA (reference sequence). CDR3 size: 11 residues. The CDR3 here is CSGMTKIGYTF. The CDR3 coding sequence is TGCAGTGGAATGACCAAGATAGGCTACACCTTC.

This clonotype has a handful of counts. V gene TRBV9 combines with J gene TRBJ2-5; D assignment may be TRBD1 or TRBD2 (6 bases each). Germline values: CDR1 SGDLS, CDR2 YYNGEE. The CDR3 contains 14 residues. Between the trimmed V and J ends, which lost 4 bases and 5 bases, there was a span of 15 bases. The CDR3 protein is CASSHFTGRETQYF. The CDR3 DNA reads TGTGCCAGCAGCCATTTCACAGGGAGGGAGACCCAGTACTTC.

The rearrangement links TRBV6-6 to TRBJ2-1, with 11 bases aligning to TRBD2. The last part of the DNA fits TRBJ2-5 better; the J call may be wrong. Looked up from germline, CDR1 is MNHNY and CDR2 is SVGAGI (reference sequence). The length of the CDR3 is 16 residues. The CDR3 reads CASSYGSSGGRETQYF. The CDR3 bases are TGTGCCAGCAGTTACGGGTCTAGCGGGGGGAGAGAGACCCAGTACTTC.

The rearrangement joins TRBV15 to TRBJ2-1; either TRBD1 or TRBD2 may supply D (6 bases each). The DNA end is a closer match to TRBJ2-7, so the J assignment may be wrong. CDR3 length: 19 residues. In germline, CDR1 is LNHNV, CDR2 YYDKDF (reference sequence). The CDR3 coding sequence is TGTGCCACCAGCAGAGATGTTGGAGGCCGTGGGGGGCCAACCTACGAGCAGTACTTC. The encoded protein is CATSRDVGGRGGPTYEQYF.

The CDR3 DNA is TGTGCCAGCAGTTTAATTTTAACCGATCCGGGACAGGACGTCTACGAGCAGTACTTC. It is translated as CASSLILTDPGQDVYEQYF. The chain couples TRBV6-2 or TRBV6-3 to TRBJ2-7; TRBD1 agrees at 8 bases. V was pared by 4 bases and J by 3 bases, with 20 bases of the junction left unmatched. Germline loops: CDR1 MNHEY, CDR2 SVGEGT. This CDR3 comprises 19 residues.

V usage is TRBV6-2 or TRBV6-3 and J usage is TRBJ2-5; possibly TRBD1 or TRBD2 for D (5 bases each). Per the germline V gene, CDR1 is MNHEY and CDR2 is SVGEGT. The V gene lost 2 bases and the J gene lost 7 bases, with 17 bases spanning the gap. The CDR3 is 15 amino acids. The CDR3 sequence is CASSYAAGIAGTQYF. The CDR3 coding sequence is TGTGCCAGCAGTTACGCCGCAGGGATTGCGGGGACCCAGTACTTC.

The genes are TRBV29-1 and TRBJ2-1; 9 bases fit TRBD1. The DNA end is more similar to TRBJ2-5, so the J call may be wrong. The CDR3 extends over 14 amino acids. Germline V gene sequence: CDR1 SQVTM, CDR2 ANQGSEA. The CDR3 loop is CSVEIQGAWETQYF. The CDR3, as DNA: TGCAGCGTGGAGATACAGGGGGCTTGGGAGACCCAGTACTTC.

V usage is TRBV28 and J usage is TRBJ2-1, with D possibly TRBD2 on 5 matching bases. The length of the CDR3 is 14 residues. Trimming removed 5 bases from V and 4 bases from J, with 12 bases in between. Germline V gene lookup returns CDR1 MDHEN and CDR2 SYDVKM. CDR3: CASSRPGVYNEQFF. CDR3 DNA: TGTGCCAGCAGTCGACCCGGGGTTTACAATGAGCAGTTCTTC.

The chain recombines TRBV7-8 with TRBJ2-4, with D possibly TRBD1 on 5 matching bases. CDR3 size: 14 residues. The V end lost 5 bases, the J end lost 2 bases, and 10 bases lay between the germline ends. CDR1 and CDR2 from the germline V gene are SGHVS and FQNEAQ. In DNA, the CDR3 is TGTGCCAGCAGCCCCGACAGAACCAAAAACATTCAGTACTTC. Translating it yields CASSPDRTKNIQYF. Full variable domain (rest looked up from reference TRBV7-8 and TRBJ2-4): GAGVSQSPRYKVAKRGQDVALRCDPISGHVSLFWYQQALGQGPEFLTYFQNEAQLDKSGLPSDRFFAERPEGSVSTLKIQRTQQEDSAVYLCASSPDRTKNIQYFGAGTRLSVL.

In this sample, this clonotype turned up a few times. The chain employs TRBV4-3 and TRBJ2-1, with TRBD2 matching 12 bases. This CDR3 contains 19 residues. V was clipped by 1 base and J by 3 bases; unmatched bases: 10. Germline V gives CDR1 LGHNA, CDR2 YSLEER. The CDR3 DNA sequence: TGCGCCAGCAGCCAAGTTGGTCTAGCGGGGGGGCACGGCTACAATGAGCAGTTCTTC. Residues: CASSQVGLAGGHGYNEQFF.

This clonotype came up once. This CDR3 reads CASSLSPPGAAETQYF. For the CDR3, the DNA is TGTGCCAGCAGCTTATCTCCCCCCGGGGCAGCAGAGACCCAGTACTTC. The chain is built from TRBV7-6 and TRBJ2-5; D assignment may be TRBD1 or TRBD2 (5 bases each). V dropped 2 bases and J dropped 4 bases, with 17 bases sitting between them. This CDR3 comprises 16 residues. From germline, CDR1 is SGHVS and CDR2 FNYEAQ.

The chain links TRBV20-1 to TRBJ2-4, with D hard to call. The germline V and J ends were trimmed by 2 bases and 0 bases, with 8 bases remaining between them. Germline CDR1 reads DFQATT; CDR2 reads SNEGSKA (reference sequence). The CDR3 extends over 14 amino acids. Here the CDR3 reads CSARRVIAKNIQYF. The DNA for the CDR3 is TGCAGTGCTAGAAGAGTAATAGCCAAAAACATTCAGTACTTC.

The CDR3 nucleotides are TGCGCCAGCAGCTTGGAGCCACCCTACAGGGAAGCTTTCTTT. Translating gives CASSLEPPYREAFF. This chain joins TRBV5-1 and TRBJ1-1; TRBD1 is a possible D gene (5 bases). The germline V gene encodes CDR1 SGHRS and CDR2 YFSETQ. The CDR3 spans 14 residues. Trimming left V 0 bases short and J 8 bases short, with 14 bases between.

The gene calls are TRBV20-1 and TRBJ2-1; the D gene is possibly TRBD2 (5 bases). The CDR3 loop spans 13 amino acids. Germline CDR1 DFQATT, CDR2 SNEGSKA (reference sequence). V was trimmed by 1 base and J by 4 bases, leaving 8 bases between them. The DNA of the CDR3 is TGCAGTGCTAGAGGCGGAGGTTACAATGAGCAGTTCTTC. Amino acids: CSARGGGYNEQFF.

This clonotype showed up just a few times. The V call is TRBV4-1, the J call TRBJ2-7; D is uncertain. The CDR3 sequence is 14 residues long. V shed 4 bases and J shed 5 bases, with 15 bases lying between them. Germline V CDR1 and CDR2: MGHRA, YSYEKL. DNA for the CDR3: TGCGCCAGCAGCCGAGCCCACAGCCCCCACGAGCAGTACTTC. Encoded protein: CASSRAHSPHEQYF.

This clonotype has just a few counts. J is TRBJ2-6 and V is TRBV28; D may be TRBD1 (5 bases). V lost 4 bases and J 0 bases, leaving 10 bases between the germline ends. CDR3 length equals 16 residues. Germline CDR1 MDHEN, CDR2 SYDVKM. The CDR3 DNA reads TGTGCCAGCAGTTACAGGTCGCCCTCTGGGGCCAACGTCCTGACTTTC. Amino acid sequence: CASSYRSPSGANVLTF.

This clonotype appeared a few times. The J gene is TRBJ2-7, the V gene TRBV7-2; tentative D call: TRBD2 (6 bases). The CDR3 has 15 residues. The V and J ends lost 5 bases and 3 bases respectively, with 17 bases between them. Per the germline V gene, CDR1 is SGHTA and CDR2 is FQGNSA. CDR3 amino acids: CASSLMGSGIYEQYF. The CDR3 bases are TGTGCCAGCAGCCTCATGGGTAGCGGCATCTACGAGCAGTACTTC.

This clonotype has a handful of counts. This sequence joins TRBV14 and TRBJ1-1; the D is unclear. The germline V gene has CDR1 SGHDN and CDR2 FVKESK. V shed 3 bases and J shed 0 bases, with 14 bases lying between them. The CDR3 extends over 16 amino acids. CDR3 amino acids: CASSQRTEVMNTEAFF. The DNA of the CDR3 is TGTGCCAGCAGCCAGAGGACGGAAGTCATGAACACTGAAGCTTTCTTT.